The clone carrying this T cell receptor (beta chain) was seen only a few times. This entry belongs to a study of T cells in Graves' hyperthyroidism and ophthalmopathy. Trimming removed 3 bases at V and 0 bases at J, with 9 bases between. The length of the CDR3 is 14 residues. Germline V gene sequence: CDR1 DFQATT, CDR2 SNEGSKA (reference sequence). Researchers amplified the TCR beta CDR3 regions from RNA transcripts. The HTBI set primed first-round TCR CDR3 RT-PCR. TCRdb reprocessed the multiplex PCR reads with MiXCR, giving one entry per CDR3 protein. This table has some 200,000 distinct CDR3 sequences, approximately 16% appearing once.

Sample: blood. The chain carries TRBV20-1 and TRBJ1-3; the D is unclear. The TCR sequence derives from a woman between 45 and 65 years old with Graves' hyperthyroidism. CDR3 nucleotides: TGCAGTGCTAGGTACTCGAGCTCTGGAAACACCATATATTTT. This encodes CSARYSSSGNTIYF.